Described below is a single T cell receptor beta chain sequence and its context. This sample is part of a study of cytomegalovirus exposure and HLA in healthy donors. Measured with immunoSEQ multiplex PCR; TCRdb has only the in-frame clones, and not every one. Of about 130,000 clones listed, roughly nine tenths are singletons. The sample comprised PBMCs. This sequence was found in a woman aged 18-30 years in good health and CMV-seropositive.

DNA for the CDR3: TGTGCCAGCAGCTTAGGACAGGGGCTTGAAAAACTGTTTTTT. It translates to CASSLGQGLEKLFF. The rearrangement uses TRBV13 and TRBJ1-4; TRBD1 matches 7 bases. There are 14 residues in the CDR3. Trimming took 0 bases from V and 7 from J; bases not matched to a gene: 2. Germline lookup yields CDR1 PRHDT and CDR2 FYEKMQ (reference sequence).